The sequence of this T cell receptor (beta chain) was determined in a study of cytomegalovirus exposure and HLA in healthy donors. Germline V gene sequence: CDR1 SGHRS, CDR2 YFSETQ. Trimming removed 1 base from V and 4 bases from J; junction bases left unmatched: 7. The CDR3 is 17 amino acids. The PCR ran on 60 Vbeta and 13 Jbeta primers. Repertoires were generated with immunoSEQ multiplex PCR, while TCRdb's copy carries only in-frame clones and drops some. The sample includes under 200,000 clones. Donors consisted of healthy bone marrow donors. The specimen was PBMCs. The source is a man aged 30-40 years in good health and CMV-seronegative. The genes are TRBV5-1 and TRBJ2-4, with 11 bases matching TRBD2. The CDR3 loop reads CASSLYTSGRLKNIQYF. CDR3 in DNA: TGCGCCAGCAGCTTGTATACTAGCGGGAGATTAAAAAACATTCAGTACTTC.